The 25 T cell receptor beta chains below were found in one sample sequenced in a study of shared clonotypes between healthy human individuals (dated by TCRdb to between 2020 and 2021). The library relied on the immunoSEQ multiplex PCR assay. As stored in TCRdb, this immuneACCESS dataset retains in-frame rearrangements with V and J assigned. A fraction of the clones does not appear; measured against another copy, unresolved V genes explain less than half of the discrepancy, and the remainder lacks a known reason. This sample gives under 1,100,000 clones in total; about 84% of them show up just once. The ten largest clones take up 0.55% to 0.7% of the sample. Sequenced sample: memory CD4+ T cells from PBMCs. This specimen's cell subset or site label, per the study, means: CD45RA-negative fraction. Receptors were obtained from a man between 18 and 29 years old in good health. Some clones in this sample may be carry-over from other donors' samples.

Ten or more counts support this clone. The rearrangement links TRBV10-1 to TRBJ2-7; TRBD2 might be the D (6 bases). From germline, CDR1 is WNHNN and CDR2 SYGVQD (reference sequence). There are 14 residues in the CDR3. The germline V and J ends were trimmed by 5 bases and 4 bases, with 15 bases remaining between them. Here the CDR3 DNA reads TGCGCCAGCAGTACTGTTCGGAGGGTATACGAGCAGTACTTC. Translated: CASSTVRRVYEQYF.

V and J are TRBV4-2 and TRBJ1-5; no definite D call. This CDR3 is built from 16 residues. V dropped 0 bases and J dropped 0 bases, with 9 bases sitting between them. Germline V gene lookup returns CDR1 LGHNA and CDR2 YNFKEQ. The CDR3 bases are TGTGCCAGCAGCCAAGAGAACGGGATTAGCAATCAGCCCCAGCATTTT. This sequence encodes CASSQENGISNQPQHF.

Only a few counts were recorded for this clone. The chain joins TRBV9 to TRBJ1-2, with a possible D match to TRBD1 (5 bases). This CDR3 region has 15 residues. Germline-derived CDR1 and CDR2 are SGDLS and YYNGEE. Trimming stripped 0 bases from V and 6 bases from J, with 15 bases between. CDR3 nucleotide sequence: TGTGCCAGCAGCGTAGCTCAGGGCTTGGCAGATGGCTACACCTTC. Protein sequence: CASSVAQGLADGYTF. The full variable domain, completed using reference TRBV9 and TRBJ1-2, is DSGVTQTPKHLITATGQRVTLRCSPRSGDLSVYWYQQSLDQGLQFLIQYYNGEERAKGNILERFSAQQFPDLHSELNLSSLELGDSALYFCASSVAQGLADGYTFGSGTRLTVV.

The chain combines TRBV12-5 with TRBJ2-7; 9 bases fit TRBD2. The germline CDR1 and CDR2 sequences are LGHNT and FRNRAP. The CDR3 has 14 residues. J gave up 2 bases and V 7 bases, and 6 bases lay outside the gene matches. The CDR3 DNA reads as TGTGCTAGTGACCCCGGGACTAGCACCTACGAGCAGTACTTC. Protein sequence: CASDPGTSTYEQYF.

The V gene is TRBV29-1, the J gene TRBJ1-5; 7 bases fit TRBD1. This CDR3 is 12 amino acids long. V was pared by 8 bases and J by 11 bases, with 12 bases of the junction left unmatched. Germline CDR1 is SQVTM and CDR2 is ANQGSEA. The CDR3 spells CSWRRGQSAQHF. CDR3 coding DNA: TGCAGCTGGCGAAGGGGGCAATCAGCCCAGCATTTT.

The chain uses TRBV5-6 and TRBJ2-2; D not certain. Germline V gene lookup returns CDR1 SGHDT and CDR2 YYEEEE. The V end was cut by 1 base, the J end by 1 base, with 8 bases between. This CDR3 comprises 15 residues. Here the CDR3 DNA reads TGTGCCAGCAGCTTGTCCAGCCGGAACACCGGGGAGCTGTTTTTT. This translates into CASSLSSRNTGELFF. Based on the CDR3 plus reference TRBV5-6 and TRBJ2-2, the full variable domain is DAGVTQSPTHLIKTRGQQVTLRCSPKSGHDTVSWYQQALGQGPQFIFQYYEEEERQRGNFPDRFSGHQFPNYSSELNVNALLLGDSALYLCASSLSSRNTGELFFGEGSRLTVL.

The CDR3 region has the DNA TGTGCCAGCAGCCTACGCCCCGGGACTAGCGGGAGAGGGTTTATGAGTGAGCAGTTCTTC. It yields the protein CASSLRPGTSGRGFMSEQFF. V is TRBV4-2 and J is TRBJ2-1, with 14 nucleotides matching TRBD2. This CDR3 comprises 20 residues. The germline V gene has CDR1 LGHNA and CDR2 YNFKEQ. Trimming took 4 bases from V and 9 from J; bases not matched to a gene: 20.

This clone has a count of ten or more. This same CDR3 is encoded by further DNA sequences in the sample. The chain uses TRBV28 and TRBJ1-2, with 8 positions matching TRBD1. Per the germline V gene, CDR1 is MDHEN and CDR2 is SYDVKM. The J segment lost 4 bases and the V segment lost 4 bases, leaving 5 bases of the junction unmatched. The length of the CDR3 is 14 residues. In nucleotides, the CDR3 is TGTGCCAGCAGTTCCGGGACAGGAGTCTATGGCTACACCTTC. Its protein product is CASSSGTGVYGYTF.

The chain carries TRBV7-7 and TRBJ2-2; a possible D gene is TRBD2 (5 bases). There are 15 residues in the CDR3. Trimming cost V 5 bases and J 5 bases, with 15 bases left between them. Looked up from germline, CDR1 is SSHAT and CDR2 is FNYEAQ (reference sequence). In nucleotides, the CDR3 is TGTGCCAGCAGCCGAGGGCCCTCGGGGACCGGGGAGCTGTTTTTT. It codes for CASSRGPSGTGELFF.

J is TRBJ1-2 and V is TRBV5-4; the D gene is possibly TRBD1 (5 bases). Trimming took off 0 bases at V and 4 bases at J, with 22 bases between the two ends. The CDR3 is 18 amino acids. Germline V gene lookup returns CDR1 SGHNT and CDR2 YYREEE (reference sequence). The CDR3 sequence is CASSLELGRRNRGYGYTF. The CDR3 bases are TGTGCCAGCAGCTTGGAGCTTGGGCGGAGAAATAGGGGCTATGGCTACACCTTC.

The CDR3 DNA sequence: TGTGCCAGCAGCTCCGGAGAGGCTAGCGGGAGCTACGAGCAGTACTTC. It translates to CASSSGEASGSYEQYF. The gene calls are TRBV7-9 and TRBJ2-7; 10 nucleotides align to TRBD2. The CDR3 sequence is 16 residues long. The V and J ends lost 4 bases and 3 bases, in that order; junction bases with no gene match: 9. CDR1 SEHNR and CDR2 FQNEAQ come from the germline V gene (reference sequence).

V gene TRBV6-6 combines with J gene TRBJ1-4; D is uncertain. CDR1 and CDR2 from the germline V gene are MNHNY and SVGAGI (reference sequence). V was shortened by 6 bases and J by 8 bases, with 13 bases between the two germline ends. The CDR3 length is 13 residues. CDR3 sequence (DNA): TGTGCCAGCAGAAATACAAATGGGGAAAAACTGTTTTTT. Its protein product is CASRNTNGEKLFF.

The V call is TRBV4-3, the J call TRBJ2-1, with 10 bases aligning to TRBD2. There are 16 residues in the CDR3. The junction had 7 bases not matched to a gene; V was cut back by 1 base and J by 7 bases. CDR1 is LGHNA, CDR2 YSLEER, per germline. CDR3 DNA sequence: TGCGCCAGCAGCCAAGTATTAGCGGGAGGAGGGAATGAGCAGTTCTTC. It translates to CASSQVLAGGGNEQFF.

The chain employs TRBV6-1 and TRBJ1-3; D possibly corresponds to TRBD1 (5 bases). Looked up from germline, CDR1 is MNHNS and CDR2 is SASEGT. The CDR3 is 15 residues long. V lost 0 bases and J lost 4, with 10 bases in between. CDR3 in DNA: TGTGCCAGCAGTGAAGCGATGGGGGTCGGAAACACCATATATTTT. Its protein is CASSEAMGVGNTIYF.

V and J are TRBV10-3 and TRBJ2-5, with 12 bases aligning to TRBD2. V shed 5 bases, J shed 2 bases, and the junction held 3 bases outside the gene matches. The CDR3 loop spans 15 amino acids. CDR1 ENHRY and CDR2 SYGVKD come from the germline V gene. The CDR3 reads CAISLAGGGQETQYF. The DNA of the CDR3 is TGTGCCATCAGTCTAGCGGGAGGGGGTCAAGAGACCCAGTACTTC.

The CDR3 sequence is CASTSTGDTDTQYF. The CDR3 DNA reads as TGTGCCAGCACCTCTACGGGAGACACAGATACGCAGTATTTT. V gene TRBV9 combines with J gene TRBJ2-3, with D possibly being TRBD2 (6 bases). V was cut by 6 bases and J by 2 bases, with 13 bases left in between. CDR3 length: 14 residues. Germline V gene data show CDR1 as SGDLS and CDR2 as YYNGEE.

Turning to this clone: One end of the junction varies from germline; a read error may be responsible. The V gene is TRBV5-5, the J gene TRBJ2-7, with TRBD1 identical over 10 bases. The CDR3 has 15 amino acids. CDR1 is SGHKS and CDR2 is YYEKEE in the germline V gene (reference sequence). The CDR3 loop reads CAGSRAGTGVYEQYF. The CDR3, as DNA: TGTGCCGGCAGCCGAGCCGGGACAGGGGTCTACGAGCAGTACTTC.

J is TRBJ1-4 and V is TRBV7-9; the match to TRBD1 covers 8 bases. Unmatched junction bases numbered 5, after V lost 4 bases and J lost 7 bases. The CDR3 is 14 amino acids. Germline CDR1 SEHNR, CDR2 FQNEAQ (reference sequence). The CDR3 here is CASSSNRGVEKLFF. CDR3 nucleotides: TGTGCCAGCAGCTCCAACAGGGGGGTTGAAAAACTGTTTTTT.

In regard to this clone: One junction end disagrees with the germline gene, perhaps due to a read error. This rearrangement joins TRBV7-2 to TRBJ2-5, with 9 bases aligning to TRBD1. Germline lookup yields CDR1 SGHTA and CDR2 FQGNSA. This CDR3 is 16 amino acids long. This CDR3 reads CASSRGYRGPQETQYF. The CDR3, as DNA: TGCGCCAGCAGCCGAGGGTACAGGGGGCCCCAAGAGACCCAGTACTTC.

V is TRBV10-3 and J is TRBJ2-7, with 11 bases that match TRBD2. Germline V gene lookup returns CDR1 ENHRY and CDR2 SYGVKD. The CDR3 loop spans 15 amino acids. V lost 0 bases and J lost 5; bases outside the gene matches: 3. CDR3 sequence: CAISESTSGIHEQYF. CDR3 sequence (DNA): TGTGCCATCAGTGAGTCGACTAGCGGGATCCACGAGCAGTACTTC.

V usage is TRBV7-2 and J usage is TRBJ2-7; 7 positions match TRBD2. V was pared by 1 base and J by 0 bases, with 12 bases of the junction left unmatched. This CDR3 comprises 18 residues. Germline V CDR1 and CDR2: SGHTA, FQGNSA. CDR3 bases: TGTGCCAGCAGCTTAGGTGCGACTAGCCCAGATCCCTCCTACGAGCAGTACTTC. It translates to CASSLGATSPDPSYEQYF.

The chain uses TRBV29-1 and TRBJ1-1, with 11 bases that match TRBD1. With V trimmed by 1 base and J by 8 bases, 21 bases remained unmatched. CDR1 and CDR2 from the germline V gene are SQVTM and ANQGSEA. This CDR3 contains 19 residues. The CDR3 region is CSVEVVIGQGAFTNWEAFF. As DNA, the CDR3 is TGCAGCGTTGAAGTAGTAATTGGACAGGGGGCTTTCACGAACTGGGAAGCTTTCTTT.

This chain connects TRBV6-1 to TRBJ1-1; D remains ambiguous. The V end lost 6 bases, the J end lost 11 bases, and 22 bases lay between the germline ends. The CDR3 is 14 residues long. The V gene's germline CDR1 is MNHNS and CDR2 SASEGT. The chain's CDR3 is CASRAGPLGQMAFF. The CDR3 DNA follows: TGTGCCAGCAGGGCCGGGCCCCTCGGTCAGATGGCTTTCTTT.

CDR3 bases: TGTGCCCGAAGCGGGACCACTGCGGAGACCCAGTACTTC. It translates to CARSGTTAETQYF. This chain links TRBV30 with TRBJ2-5; the match to TRBD2 covers 7 bases. J gave up 5 bases and V 8 bases, and 11 bases lay outside the gene matches. CDR3 length: 13 amino acids. Germline V gene lookup returns CDR1 GTSNPN and CDR2 SVGIG (reference sequence).

The chain has TRBV11-1 and TRBJ2-5, with TRBD1 matching over 7 bases. This CDR3 region has 15 residues. CDR1 SGHAT and CDR2 FQDESV come from the germline V gene (reference sequence). The trim removed 4 bases at V and 11 bases at J, leaving 16 bases unmatched. DNA of the CDR3: TGTGCCAGCAGCTCGGACAGGACCCTTCAATGGGAGCAGTACTTC. Its protein product is CASSSDRTLQWEQYF.